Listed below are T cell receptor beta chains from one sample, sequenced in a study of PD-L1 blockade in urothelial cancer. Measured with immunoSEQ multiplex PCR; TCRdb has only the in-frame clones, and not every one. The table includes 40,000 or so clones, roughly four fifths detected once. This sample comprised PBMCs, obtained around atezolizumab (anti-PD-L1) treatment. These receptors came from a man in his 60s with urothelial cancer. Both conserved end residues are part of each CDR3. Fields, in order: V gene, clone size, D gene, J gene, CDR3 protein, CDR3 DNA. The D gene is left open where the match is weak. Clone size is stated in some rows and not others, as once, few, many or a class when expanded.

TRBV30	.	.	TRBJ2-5	CAWSKAHQETQYF	TGTGCCTGGAGTAAAGCACACCAAGAGACCCAGTACTTC
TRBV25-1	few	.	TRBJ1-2	CASSETLRDNYGYTF	TGTGCCAGCAGTGAAACCCTCCGGGATAACTATGGCTACACCTTC
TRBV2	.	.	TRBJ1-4	CASSVSLKLFF	TGTGCCAGCAGTGTGTCCCTCAAACTGTTTTTT
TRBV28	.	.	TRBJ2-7	CACVGQTYEQYF	TGTGCCTGCGTGGGGCAGACCTACGAGCAGTACTTC
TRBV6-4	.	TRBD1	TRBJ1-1	CASSQGGSAFF	TGTGCCAGCAGCCAGGGGGGATCGGCTTTCTTT
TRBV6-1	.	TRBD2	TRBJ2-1	CASSLAGVNEQFF	TGTGCCAGCAGCCTAGCGGGGGTCAATGAGCAGTTCTTC
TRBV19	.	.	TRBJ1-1	CASSFGGTNTEAFF	TGTGCCAGTAGTTTCGGTGGGACAAACACTGAAGCTTTCTTT
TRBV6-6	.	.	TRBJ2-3	CASSPVRGIADTQYF	TGTGCCAGCAGCCCCGTGAGGGGGATCGCAGATACGCAGTATTTT
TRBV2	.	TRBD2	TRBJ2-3	CASSEGTRSTDTQYF	TGTGCCAGCAGTGAAGGGACTAGGAGCACAGATACGCAGTATTTT
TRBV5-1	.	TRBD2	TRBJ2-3	CASGVAGGPDTQYF	TGCGCCAGCGGGGTAGCGGGAGGGCCAGATACGCAGTATTTT
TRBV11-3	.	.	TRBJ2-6	CASSLDMSSGANVLTF	TGTGCCAGCAGCTTAGATATGAGCTCTGGGGCCAACGTCCTGACTTTC
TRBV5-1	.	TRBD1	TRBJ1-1	CASSLVAGGTEAFF	TGCGCCAGCAGCTTGGTAGCAGGGGGTACTGAAGCTTTCTTT
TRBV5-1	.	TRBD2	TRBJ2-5	CASSPGLAGGPRQETQYF	TGCGCCAGCAGCCCAGGACTAGCGGGGGGGCCTCGACAAGAGACCCAGTACTTC
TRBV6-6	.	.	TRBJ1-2	CASIPGGGAGKYGYTF	TGTGCCAGCATCCCGGGAGGGGGGGCGGGAAAATATGGCTACACCTTC
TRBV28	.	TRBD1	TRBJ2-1	CASSLQGQGPDEQFF	TGTGCCAGCAGTTTACAGGGACAGGGACCTGATGAGCAGTTCTTC
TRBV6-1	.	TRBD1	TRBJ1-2	CASSEPTGGRPNYGYTF	TGTGCCAGCAGTGAACCTACAGGGGGCCGGCCCAACTATGGCTACACCTTC
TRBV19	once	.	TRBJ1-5	CASSTMGGGGQPQHF	TGTGCCAGTAGTACCATGGGAGGGGGGGGTCAGCCCCAGCATTTT
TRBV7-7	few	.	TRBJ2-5	CASSLERGTQYF	TGTGCTAGCAGCTTAGAGCGTGGGACCCAGTACTTC
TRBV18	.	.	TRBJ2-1	CASSPREFQNEQFF	TGTGCCAGCTCACCGCGCGAATTCCAAAATGAGCAGTTCTTC
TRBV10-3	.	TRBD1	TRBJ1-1	CAISQGAIMNTEAFF	TGTGCCATCAGCCAGGGGGCGATTATGAACACTGAAGCTTTCTTT
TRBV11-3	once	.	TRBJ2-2	CASSSRHDNTGELFF	TGTGCCAGCAGCTCCCGACATGATAACACCGGGGAGCTGTTTTTT
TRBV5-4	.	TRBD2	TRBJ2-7	CASSLGASGSPYEQYF	TGTGCCAGCAGCTTGGGGGCTAGCGGGAGCCCCTACGAGCAGTACTTC
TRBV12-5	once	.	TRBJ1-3	CASGLETGGNTIYF	TGTGCTAGTGGTTTGGAGACGGGTGGAAACACCATATATTTT
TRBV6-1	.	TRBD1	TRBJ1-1	CASSERTGLEAFF	TGTGCCAGCAGTGAGAGGACAGGTCTCGAAGCTTTCTTT
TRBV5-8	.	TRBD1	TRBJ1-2	CASSRGQEGYGYTF	TGTGCCAGCAGCCGCGGACAGGAAGGCTATGGCTACACCTTC
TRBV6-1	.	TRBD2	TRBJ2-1	CASSVSLLAALNEQFF	TGTGCCAGCAGTGTAAGCCTTCTAGCGGCCCTCAATGAGCAGTTCTTC
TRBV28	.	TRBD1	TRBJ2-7	CASWDRATYEQYF	TGTGCCAGCTGGGACAGGGCGACCTACGAGCAGTACTTC
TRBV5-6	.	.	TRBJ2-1	CASSLIQGHEQFF	TGTGCCAGCAGCTTAATACAGGGTCATGAGCAGTTCTTC
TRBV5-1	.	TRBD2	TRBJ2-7	CASSAFGTSGRATYEQYF	TGCGCCAGCAGCGCGTTCGGGACTAGCGGGAGGGCCACCTACGAGCAGTACTTC
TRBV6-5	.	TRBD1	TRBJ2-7	CASRGQGWEQYF	TGTGCCAGCAGGGGACAGGGGTGGGAGCAGTACTTC
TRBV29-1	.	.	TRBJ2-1	CSASAGWSRNEQFF	TGCAGCGCCAGCGCAGGGTGGTCTCGGAATGAGCAGTTCTTC
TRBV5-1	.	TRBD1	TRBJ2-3	CASSSTPGQGMDTQYF	TGCGCCAGCAGCTCGACACCGGGACAGGGGATGGATACGCAGTATTTT
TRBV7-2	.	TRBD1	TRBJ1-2	CASGQRQGPGYTF	TGTGCCAGCGGGCAAAGACAGGGCCCTGGCTACACCTTC
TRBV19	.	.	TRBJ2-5	CASSIGQGKETQYF	TGTGCCAGTAGTATTGGTCAGGGGAAAGAGACCCAGTACTTC
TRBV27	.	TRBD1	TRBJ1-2	CASGPSGGTGDGYTF	TGTGCCAGCGGGCCGTCCGGCGGGACAGGGGATGGCTACACCTTC
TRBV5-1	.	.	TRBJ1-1	CASSLSNGFRTEAFF	TGCGCCAGCAGCTTGTCAAACGGGTTTCGCACTGAAGCTTTCTTT
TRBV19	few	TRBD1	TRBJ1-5	CASRTGTAAWSNQPQHF	TGTGCCAGTAGAACCGGGACAGCCGCGTGGAGCAATCAGCCCCAGCATTTT
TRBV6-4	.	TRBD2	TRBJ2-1	CASSDEGERGGLHEQFF	TGTGCCAGCAGTGACGAAGGGGAGCGGGGGGGCCTCCATGAGCAGTTCTTC
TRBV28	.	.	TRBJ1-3	CASSTRGGRSGNTIYF	TGTGCCAGCAGTACTCGTGGGGGCCGCTCTGGAAACACCATATATTTT
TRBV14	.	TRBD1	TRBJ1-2	CASSYRGGYTF	TGTGCCAGCAGTTACAGGGGTGGCTACACCTTC
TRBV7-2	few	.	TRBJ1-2	CASSLEGRALGGYTF	TGTGCCAGCAGCTTAGAGGGCAGGGCTTTAGGAGGCTACACCTTC
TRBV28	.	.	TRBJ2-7	CASRPGHSSYEQYF	TGTGCCAGCCGTCCGGGACACTCATCCTACGAGCAGTACTTC
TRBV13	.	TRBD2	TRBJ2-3	CASSLSLAGGSTDTQYF	TGTGCCAGCAGCCTCTCCTTAGCGGGGGGGAGCACAGATACGCAGTATTTT
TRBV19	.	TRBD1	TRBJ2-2	CASRTRGQHNTGELFF	TGTGCCAGTAGAACTCGGGGACAGCACAACACCGGGGAGCTGTTTTTT
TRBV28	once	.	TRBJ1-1	CASSLRDSSLNTEAFF	TGTGCCAGCAGTTTACGGGATTCCTCCCTGAACACTGAAGCTTTCTTT
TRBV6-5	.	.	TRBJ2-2	CASGPQGNTGELFF	TGTGCCAGCGGCCCACAGGGGAACACCGGGGAGCTGTTTTTT
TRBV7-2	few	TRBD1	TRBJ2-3	CASRPRQGASTQYF	TGTGCCAGCAGACCAAGACAGGGGGCCTCTACGCAGTATTTT
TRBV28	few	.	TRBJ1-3	CASRTLIRGSSGNTIYF	TGTGCCAGCAGGACCTTGATTAGGGGGTCATCTGGAAACACCATATATTTT
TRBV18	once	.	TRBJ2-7	CASSDSGRYEQYF	TGTGCCAGCTCAGACTCAGGGAGGTACGAGCAGTACTTC
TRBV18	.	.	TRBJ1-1	CASSLSRESAAFF	TGTGCCAGCTCACTGTCCCGGGAGAGCGCAGCTTTCTTT
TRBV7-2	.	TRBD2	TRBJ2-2	CASSPRTSGTGELFF	TGTGCCAGCAGCCCCAGGACTAGCGGCACCGGGGAGCTGTTTTTT